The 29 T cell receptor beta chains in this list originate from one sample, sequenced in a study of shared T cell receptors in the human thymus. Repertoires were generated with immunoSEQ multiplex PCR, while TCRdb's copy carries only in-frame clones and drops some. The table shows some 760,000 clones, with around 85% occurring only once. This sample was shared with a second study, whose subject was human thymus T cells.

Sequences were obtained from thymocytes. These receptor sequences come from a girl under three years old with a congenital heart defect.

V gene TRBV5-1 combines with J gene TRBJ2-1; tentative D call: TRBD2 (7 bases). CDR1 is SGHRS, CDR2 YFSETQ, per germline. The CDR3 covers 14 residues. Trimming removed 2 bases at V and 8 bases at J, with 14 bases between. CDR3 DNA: TGCGCCAGCAGCTTTTCGGGGGCGGGGGATGAGCAGTTCTTC. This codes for CASSFSGAGDEQFF.

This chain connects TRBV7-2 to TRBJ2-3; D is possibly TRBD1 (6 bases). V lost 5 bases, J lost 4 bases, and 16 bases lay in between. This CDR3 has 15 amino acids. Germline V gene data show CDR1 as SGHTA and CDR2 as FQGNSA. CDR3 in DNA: TGTGCCAGCAGCCACACAGGGTTGGGGCCAGATACGCAGTATTTT. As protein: CASSHTGLGPDTQYF.

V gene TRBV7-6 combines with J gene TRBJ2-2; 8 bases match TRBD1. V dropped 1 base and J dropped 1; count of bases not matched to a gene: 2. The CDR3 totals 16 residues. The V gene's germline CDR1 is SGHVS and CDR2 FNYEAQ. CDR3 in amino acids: CASSLVGTGNTGELFF. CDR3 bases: TGTGCCAGCAGCTTAGTCGGGACAGGGAACACCGGGGAGCTGTTTTTT. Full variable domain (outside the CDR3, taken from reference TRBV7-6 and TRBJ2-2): GAGVSQSPRYKVTKRGQDVALRCDPISGHVSLYWYRQALGQGPEFLTYFNYEAQQDKSGLPNDRFSAERPEGSISTLTIQRTEQRDSAMYRCASSLVGTGNTGELFFGEGSRLTVL.

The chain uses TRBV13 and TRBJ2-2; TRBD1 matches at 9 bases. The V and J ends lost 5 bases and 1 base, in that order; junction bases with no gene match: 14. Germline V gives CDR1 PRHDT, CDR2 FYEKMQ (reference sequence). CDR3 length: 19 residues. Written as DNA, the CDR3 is TGTGCCAGCAGCCTCACCCGGGACAGGGACTATCAGAACACCGGGGAGCTGTTTTTT. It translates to CASSLTRDRDYQNTGELFF.

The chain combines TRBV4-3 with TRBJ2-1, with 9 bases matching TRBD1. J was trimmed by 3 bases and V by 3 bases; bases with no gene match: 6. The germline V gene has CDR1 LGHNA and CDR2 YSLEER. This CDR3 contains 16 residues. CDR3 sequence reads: CASSQETTGGYNEQFF. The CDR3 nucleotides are TGCGCCAGCAGCCAGGAGACGACAGGGGGCTACAATGAGCAGTTCTTC.

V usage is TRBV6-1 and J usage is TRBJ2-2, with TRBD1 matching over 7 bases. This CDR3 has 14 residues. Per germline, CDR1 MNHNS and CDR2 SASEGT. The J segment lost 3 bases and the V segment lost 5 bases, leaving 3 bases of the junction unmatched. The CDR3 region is CASSRGRDTGELFF. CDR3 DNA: TGTGCCAGCAGTAGGGGGCGGGACACCGGGGAGCTGTTTTTT.

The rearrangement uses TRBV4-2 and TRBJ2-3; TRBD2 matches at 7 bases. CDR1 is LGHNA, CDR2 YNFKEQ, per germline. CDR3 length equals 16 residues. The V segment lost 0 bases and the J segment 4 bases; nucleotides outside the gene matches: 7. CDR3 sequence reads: CASSQDRLAPADTQYF. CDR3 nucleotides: TGTGCCAGCAGCCAAGATCGACTAGCACCCGCAGATACGCAGTATTTT.

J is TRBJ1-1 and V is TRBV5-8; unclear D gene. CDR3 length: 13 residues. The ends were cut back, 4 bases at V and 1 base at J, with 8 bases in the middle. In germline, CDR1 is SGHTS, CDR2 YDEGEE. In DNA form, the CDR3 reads TGTGCCAGCAGCCCGGTTGGGAACACTGAAGCTTTCTTT. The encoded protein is CASSPVGNTEAFF.

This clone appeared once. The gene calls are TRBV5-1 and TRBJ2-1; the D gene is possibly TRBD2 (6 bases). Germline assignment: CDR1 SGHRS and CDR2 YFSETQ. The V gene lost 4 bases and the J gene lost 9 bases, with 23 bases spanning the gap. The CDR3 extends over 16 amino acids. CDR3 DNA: TGCGCCAGCAGCAATGATGGAGGGGCCACCGGGGGTGAGCAGTTCTTC. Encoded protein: CASSNDGGATGGEQFF.

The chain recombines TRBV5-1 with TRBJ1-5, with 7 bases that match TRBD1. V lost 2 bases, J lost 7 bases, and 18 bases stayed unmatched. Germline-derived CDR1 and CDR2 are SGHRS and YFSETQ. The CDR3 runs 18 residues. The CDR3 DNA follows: TGCGCCAGCAGCTTAAGCTCCTCCAACAGGGGAACAAAGCAGCCCCAGCATTTT. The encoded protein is CASSLSSSNRGTKQPQHF.

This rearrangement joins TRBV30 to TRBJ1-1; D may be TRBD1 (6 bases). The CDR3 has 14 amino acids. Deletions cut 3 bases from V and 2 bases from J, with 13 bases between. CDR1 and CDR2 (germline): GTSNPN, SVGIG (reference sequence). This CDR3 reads CAWSERGHNTEAFF. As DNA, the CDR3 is TGTGCCTGGAGCGAGAGGGGACACAACACTGAAGCTTTCTTT. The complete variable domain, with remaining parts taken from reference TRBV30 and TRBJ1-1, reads SQTIHQWPATLVQPVGSPLSLECTVEGTSNPNLYWYRQAAGRGLQLLFYSVGIGQISSEVPQNLSASRPQDRQFILSSKKLLLSDSGFYLCAWSERGHNTEAFFGQGTRLTVV.

The CDR3 reads CASSLEGADPNYGYTF. CDR3 coding DNA: TGTGCCAGCAGCTTAGAGGGGGCAGACCCTAACTATGGCTACACCTTC. The rearrangement uses TRBV7-2 and TRBJ1-2; 7 nucleotides align to TRBD1. J was trimmed by 0 bases and V by 1 base; bases with no gene match: 5. CDR1 and CDR2 (germline): SGHTA, FQGNSA. The CDR3 consists of 16 residues.

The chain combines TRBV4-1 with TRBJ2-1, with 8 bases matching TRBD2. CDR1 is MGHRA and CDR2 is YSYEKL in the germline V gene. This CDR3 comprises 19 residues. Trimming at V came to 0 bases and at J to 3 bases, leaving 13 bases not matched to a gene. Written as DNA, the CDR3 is TGCGCCAGCAGCCAAGATCGACACGGGGGGGCTGCAGGCTACAATGAGCAGTTCTTC. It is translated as CASSQDRHGGAAGYNEQFF.

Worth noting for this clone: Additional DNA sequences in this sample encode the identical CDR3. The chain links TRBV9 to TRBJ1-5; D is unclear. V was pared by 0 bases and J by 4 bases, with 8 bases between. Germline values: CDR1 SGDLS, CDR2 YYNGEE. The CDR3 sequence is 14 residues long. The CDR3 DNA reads TGTGCCAGCAGCGTAGGGGGAGGTAATCAGCCCCAGCATTTT. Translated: CASSVGGGNQPQHF.

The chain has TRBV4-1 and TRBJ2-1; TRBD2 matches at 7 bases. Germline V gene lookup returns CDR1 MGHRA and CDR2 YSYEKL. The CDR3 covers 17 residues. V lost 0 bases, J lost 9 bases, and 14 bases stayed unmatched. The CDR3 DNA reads TGCGCCAGCAGCCAAGAAGGAGCGGGGTCTCCACTGGGTGAGCAGTTCTTC. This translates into CASSQEGAGSPLGEQFF.

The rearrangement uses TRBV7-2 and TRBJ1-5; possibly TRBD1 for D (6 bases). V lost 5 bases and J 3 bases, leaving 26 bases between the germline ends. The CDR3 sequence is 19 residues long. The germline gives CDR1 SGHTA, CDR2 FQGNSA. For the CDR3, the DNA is TGTGCCAGCAGCCTAAATTGGACAGAAGGGGAAGAAGCCAATCAGCCCCAGCATTTT. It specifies CASSLNWTEGEEANQPQHF.

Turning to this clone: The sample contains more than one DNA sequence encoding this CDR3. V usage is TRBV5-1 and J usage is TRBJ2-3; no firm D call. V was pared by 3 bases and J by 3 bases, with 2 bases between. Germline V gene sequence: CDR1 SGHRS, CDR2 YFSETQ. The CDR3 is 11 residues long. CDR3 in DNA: TGCGCCAGCAGCTCTACAGATACGCAGTATTTT. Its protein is CASSSTDTQYF.

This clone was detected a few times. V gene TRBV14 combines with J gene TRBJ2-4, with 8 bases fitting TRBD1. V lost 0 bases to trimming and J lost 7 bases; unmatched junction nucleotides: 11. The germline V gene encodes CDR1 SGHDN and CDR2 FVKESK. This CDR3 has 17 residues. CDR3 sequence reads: CASSQEDTTGGSNIQYF. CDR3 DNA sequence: TGTGCCAGCAGCCAAGAAGACACCACAGGGGGGAGCAACATTCAGTACTTC.

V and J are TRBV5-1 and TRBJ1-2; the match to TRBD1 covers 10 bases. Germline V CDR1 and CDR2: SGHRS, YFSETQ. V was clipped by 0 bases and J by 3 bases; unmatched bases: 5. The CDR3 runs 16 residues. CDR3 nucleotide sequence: TGCGCCAGCAGCTTGGGGTCGGGACAGGGGCACTATGGCTACACCTTC. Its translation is CASSLGSGQGHYGYTF.

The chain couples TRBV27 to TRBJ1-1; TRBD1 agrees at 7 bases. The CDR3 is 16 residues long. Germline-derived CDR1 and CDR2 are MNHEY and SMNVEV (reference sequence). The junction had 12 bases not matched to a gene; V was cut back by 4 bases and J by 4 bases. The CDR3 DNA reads TGTGCCAGCAGTTCAAGACAGGGCTTTTGCGGCACTGAAGCTTTCTTT. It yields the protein CASSSRQGFCGTEAFF.

CDR3 bases: TGTGCCAGCAGTCGGGGGGGCGTTTCGGTAGGCTACACCTTC. It encodes CASSRGGVSVGYTF. This chain joins TRBV28 and TRBJ1-2; possibly TRBD1 for D (6 bases). V was pared by 5 bases and J by 8 bases, with 18 bases between. Looked up from germline, CDR1 is MDHEN and CDR2 is SYDVKM. The CDR3 is 14 residues long.

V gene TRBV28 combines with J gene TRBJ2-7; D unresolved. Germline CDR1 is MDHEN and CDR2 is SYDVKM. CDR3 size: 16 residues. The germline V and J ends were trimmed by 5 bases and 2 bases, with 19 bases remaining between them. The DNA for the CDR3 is TGTGCCAGCAGTCCCCCGACACCTTTACTCCCCTACGAGCAGTACTTC. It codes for CASSPPTPLLPYEQYF.

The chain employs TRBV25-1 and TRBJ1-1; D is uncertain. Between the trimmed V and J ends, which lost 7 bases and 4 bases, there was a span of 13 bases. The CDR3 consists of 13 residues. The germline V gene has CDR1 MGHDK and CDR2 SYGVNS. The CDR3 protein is CASIPLGLTEAFF. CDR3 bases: TGTGCCAGCATCCCCCTAGGCCTCACTGAAGCTTTCTTT.

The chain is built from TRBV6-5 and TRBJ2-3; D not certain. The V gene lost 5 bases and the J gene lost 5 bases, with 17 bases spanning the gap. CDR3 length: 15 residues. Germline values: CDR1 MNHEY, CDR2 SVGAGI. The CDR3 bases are TGTGCCAGCAGTCCCCTTGTGACTCGTAGAGATACGCAGTATTTT. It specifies CASSPLVTRRDTQYF.

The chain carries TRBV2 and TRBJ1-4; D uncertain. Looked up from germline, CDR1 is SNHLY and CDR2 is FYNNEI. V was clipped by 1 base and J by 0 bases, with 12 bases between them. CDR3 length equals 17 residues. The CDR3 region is CASSEGADRATNEKLFF. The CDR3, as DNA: TGTGCCAGCAGTGAAGGGGCAGATCGAGCAACTAATGAAAAACTGTTTTTT.

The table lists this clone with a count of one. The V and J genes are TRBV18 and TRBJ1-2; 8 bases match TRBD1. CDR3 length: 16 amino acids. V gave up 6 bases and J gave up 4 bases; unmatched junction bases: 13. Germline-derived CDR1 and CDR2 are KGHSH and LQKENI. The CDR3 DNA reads TGTGCCAGCTCCGTACACCCGGGCGGACAGGGCTATGGCTACACCTTC. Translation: CASSVHPGGQGYGYTF.

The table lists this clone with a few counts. The CDR3 bases are TGTGCCAGCAGTTGGCTTCGGGGTTGGCGAGAGACCCAGTACTTC. Amino acid sequence: CASSWLRGWRETQYF. The chain couples TRBV6-8 to TRBJ2-5; maybe TRBD2 (5 bases). Germline assignment: CDR1 MNHGY and CDR2 SAAAGT. V shed 4 bases and J shed 4 bases, with 16 bases lying between them. This CDR3 comprises 15 residues.

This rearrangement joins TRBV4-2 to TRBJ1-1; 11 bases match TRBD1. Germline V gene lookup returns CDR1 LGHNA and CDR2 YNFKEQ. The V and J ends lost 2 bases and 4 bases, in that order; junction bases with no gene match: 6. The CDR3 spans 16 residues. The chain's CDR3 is CASSQPGQGATTEAFF. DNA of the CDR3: TGTGCCAGCAGCCAACCCGGACAGGGGGCGACCACTGAAGCTTTCTTT.

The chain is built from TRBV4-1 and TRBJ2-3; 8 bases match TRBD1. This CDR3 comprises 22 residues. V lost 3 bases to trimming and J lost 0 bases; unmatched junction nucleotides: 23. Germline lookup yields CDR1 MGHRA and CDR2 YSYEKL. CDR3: CASSQGETGGPRKYASTDTQYF. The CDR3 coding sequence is TGCGCCAGCAGCCAGGGTGAAACAGGGGGACCAAGAAAATACGCTAGCACAGATACGCAGTATTTT.